The source of this T cell receptor (beta chain) is a study of blood T cell repertoires in COVID-19 (dated by TCRdb to about 2020). Regarding the study in general: The collaborator samples originated in the United States, Italy and Spain and spanned the acute and convalescent phases of COVID-19. Sample metadata almost always included a de-identified subject ID, COVID-19 status, age in years and sex. The repertoires were made available in a free public database intended to serve as a resource for research on the immune response to SARS-CoV-2. The dataset comprised deeply sampled blood TCRbeta repertoires from subjects exposed to, actively infected with, or recovered from COVID-19. Where HLA class I and class II types were available, the types were taken from metadata supplied by the sample provider, not from assay-based typing. The prospective study material was composed of cDNA or gDNA derived from T cells, B-cell-depleted T cells, or PBMCs. Samples were obtained from the ongoing ImmuneRACE study (first 160 participants) and from 1,200 or so subjects provided by 6 global collaborators. Broad study findings and their caveats: How much clinical and demographic metadata was included differed by source and by participant, and the metadata was provided uncurated.

From its cysteine to its phenylalanine, the CDR3 spans 16 amino acids. Of all the DNA, just the CDR3 is kept, 48 bases in frame from base 1. Via the germline V gene, CDR1 is MGHRA and CDR2 YSYEKL. V and J lose 1 base and 8 bases, and a span of 18 bases separates them. TCRbeta CDR3 regions were amplified from genomic DNA using the immunoSEQ Assay, a bias-controlled multiplex PCR. The paper's processing steps were these. The number of nucleated cells in each sample was estimated by amplification of reference gene primers within the assay. To quantify the absolute abundance of each unique TCRbeta CDR3 rearrangement, sequence reads were collapsed and filtered. For each sample, productive Simpson clonality was calculated as the square root of Simpson's diversity index across productive rearrangements. TCRdb stores this immuneACCESS table with in-frame sequences only. Part of the clones is absent; in the studies checked, under half of the shortfall reflects unresolved V genes, and no reason is known for the rest. The D gene and trimming were derived from the DNA, and the V and J assignments and clone size from that table. For this sample there are about 240,000 clones; 75% to 90% appear just once. Of the sample, around 11% is held by the ten largest clones.

Collaborating institutions collected whole blood in K2EDTA tubes following their own protocols. Collaborator samples were shipped for TCRbeta analysis as frozen whole blood, isolated PBMCs, or DNA extracted from either sample type. In the case of this clone: The specificity of this receptor is unknown. One base away there is no much larger clone; base qualities are not given.

Material: peripheral blood. Here the chain combines TRBV4-1 and TRBJ2-1, with a tentative D gene TRBD2 over 6 matching bases. This clonotype originated in a woman aged 55-69 years with active or convalescent COVID-19. The CDR3 is CASSQGGRGSWDEQFF. The bases read TGCGCCAGCAGCCAAGGAGGCCGGGGGTCCTGGGATGAGCAGTTCTTC.